This TCR beta chain stems from a study of cytomegalovirus exposure and HLA in healthy donors. On the study more broadly: Samples from HLA-typed donors yielded about 85 million unique TCRs in an early data release.

Points from the study as a whole: In a later analysis, TCR beta V- and J-gene trimming showed a link to a missense DCLRE1C variant.

Donors had nominal health at sampling but likely had unrecorded immune exposures. In germline, CDR1 is SGHVS, CDR2 FQNEAQ. The CDR3 covers 14 residues. V was pared by 2 bases and J by 4 bases, with 3 bases of the junction left unmatched. This clone turned up a few times. Antigen unknown. Primers included in the PCR were 60 Vbeta and 13 Jbeta primers. Original data processing: Approximately 12 million of about 80 million unique TCR beta chains were shared, per a later count. Libraries were prepared by immunoSEQ multiplex PCR; TCRdb keeps only in-frame clonotypes and omits some of them. Clonal size and the V and J genes are those of that table, whereas D and trimming came from the DNA. Of 150,000 to 200,000 clones listed, roughly 79% were seen once; the top ten hold under 2.5%.

The sequence derives from a woman aged 30 to 39 in good health and CMV-seropositive. The sequenced sample was PBMCs. The chain employs TRBV7-8 and TRBJ1-2; 8 bases align to TRBD1. CDR3 nucleotides: TGTGCCAGCAGCTTAACACAGGGGGTCTATGGCTACACCTTC. Amino acids: CASSLTQGVYGYTF.